These T cell receptor beta chains were read from a single sample in a study of blood T cell repertoires in COVID-19. The method was immunoSEQ multiplex PCR; TCRdb's version includes in-frame clones alone and lacks a portion of them. The sample includes 45,000 to 55,000 clones, roughly 86% seen only once; the top ten take over 9.5%. Sample: peripheral blood. The receptor set was obtained from a man aged 70 or older with active COVID-19. Each CDR3 is given with its conserved first and last residue. Fields, in order: J gene, D gene, clone size, V gene, CDR3 DNA, CDR3 protein. A D gene is named only where the DNA matches it firmly. Clone size is stated in some rows and not others, as once, few, many or a class when expanded.

TRBJ1-3 | - | - | TRBV3-1/TRBV3-2 | TGTGCCAGCAGCCAAAACCTCGGGGGCACCATATATTTT | CASSQNLGGTIYF
TRBJ1-3 | - | - | TRBV5-1 | TGCGCCAGCAGCGCAACCGGGACTTCAGGAAACACCATATATTTT | CASSATGTSGNTIYF
TRBJ2-2 | TRBD1 | - | TRBV5-4 | TGTGCCAGCAGCTTTGGGACAGCCCCCGGGGAGCTGTTTTTT | CASSFGTAPGELFF
TRBJ2-1 | TRBD1 | - | TRBV7-3 | TGTGCCAGCAGCATGACAGGGAAATCCTACAATGAGCAGTTCTTC | CASSMTGKSYNEQFF
TRBJ2-7 | TRBD2 | - | TRBV10-3 | TGTGCCATCAGTGAGCCTGAGACGGGAGGCGAGCAGTACTTC | CAISEPETGGEQYF
TRBJ2-2 | - | - | TRBV12-5 | TGTGCTTCCCACACAGACAGAAACACCGGGGAGCTGTTTTTT | CASHTDRNTGELFF
TRBJ2-7 | TRBD1 | - | TRBV18 | TGTGCCAGCTCATCGGGACAGGGGGCCGGGGAGCAGTACTTC | CASSSGQGAGEQYF
TRBJ1-1 | - | - | TRBV12-3/TRBV12-4 | TGTGCCAGCAGTTTGGGACAGAACACTGAAGCTTTCTTT | CASSLGQNTEAFF
TRBJ1-1 | TRBD1 | - | TRBV6-2/TRBV6-3 | TGTGCCAGCAGTTTCGCACGTGAGCAGGGGGCGCAGACTGAAGCTTTCTTT | CASSFAREQGAQTEAFF
TRBJ2-1 | TRBD2 | - | TRBV9 | TGTGCCAGCAGCCCCACTGGGGGGGGGTACAATGAGCAGTTCTTC | CASSPTGGGYNEQFF
TRBJ1-1 | TRBD1 | - | TRBV7-9 | TGTGCCAGCAGGTATGCGGGACAGCCGAACACTGAAGCTTTCTTT | CASRYAGQPNTEAFF
TRBJ1-3 | - | - | TRBV25-1 | TGTGCCAGCAGTGAATCGGGTTTCCCCTCCTCTGGAAACACCATATATTTT | CASSESGFPSSGNTIYF
TRBJ1-6 | - | once | TRBV5-1 | TGCGCCAGCAGCTTGGACAACTATAATTCACCCCTCCACTTT | CASSLDNYNSPLHF
TRBJ1-4 | - | - | TRBV4-3 | TGCGCCAGCAGCCAAGAACCGGGTGCAACTAATGAAAAACTGTTTTTT | CASSQEPGATNEKLFF
TRBJ2-3 | - | - | TRBV6-5 | TGTGCCAGCAGTTACACCAGTACGGATACGCAGTATTTT | CASSYTSTDTQYF
TRBJ2-5 | TRBD1 | - | TRBV6-5 | TGTGCCAGCTGGAGGACAGGGATAGAGACCCAGTACTTC | CASWRTGIETQYF
TRBJ1-3 | TRBD1 | - | TRBV3-1/TRBV3-2 | TGTGCCAGCAGCTTTCGGACAGGCTCTGGAAACACCATATATTTT | CASSFRTGSGNTIYF
TRBJ2-7 | - | once | TRBV6-6 | TGTGCCAGCAGTTTAGCAGGGTACAGTTTAGAGTACGAGCAGTACTTC | CASSLAGYSLEYEQYF
TRBJ1-2 | - | - | TRBV14 | TGTGCCAGCAGCCAAGTCCCAGGTGGGCGCTACACCTTC | CASSQVPGGRYTF
TRBJ2-1 | - | - | TRBV15 | TGTGCCACCAGCAGGGCCCCAACCGCCGCCGATGAGCAGTTCTTC | CATSRAPTAADEQFF
TRBJ1-4 | - | - | TRBV11-3 | TGTGCCAGCAGCTTAGGCCCTCATAGGACTGCAACTAATGAAAAACTGTTTTTT | CASSLGPHRTATNEKLFF
TRBJ1-2 | TRBD1 | few | TRBV29-1 | TGCAGCGTTGAGGGACAGGGGGCGTATGGCTACACCTTC | CSVEGQGAYGYTF
TRBJ1-6 | - | - | TRBV27 | TGTGCCAGCAGTTTCAGGACAAATATAAACTCCTATAATTCACCCCTCCACTTT | CASSFRTNINSYNSPLHF
TRBJ2-6 | - | - | TRBV3-1/TRBV3-2 | TGTGCCAGCACCCCAAGAGGTTCTGGGGCCAACGTCCTGACTTTC | CASTPRGSGANVLTF
TRBJ1-1 | - | once | TRBV5-1 | TGCGCCAGCAGCTTGGGGTTCGGGAGCGGTGAAGCTTTCTTT | CASSLGFGSGEAFF
TRBJ2-7 | - | - | TRBV7-8 | TGTGCCAGCAGCTTAGCGTACAGCAGCGAGCAGTACTTC | CASSLAYSSEQYF
TRBJ2-7 | - | - | TRBV5-1 | TGCGCCAGCAGACCACAGGGAACGGGAACCTACGAGCAGTACTTC | CASRPQGTGTYEQYF
TRBJ2-3 | - | - | TRBV10-3 | TGTGCCATCCGAGATAGGGGGATCCCAGATACGCAGTATTTT | CAIRDRGIPDTQYF
TRBJ2-7 | - | - | TRBV7-9 | TGTGCCAGCAGGTCCCAGGGTAGCTCCTACGAGCAGTACTTC | CASRSQGSSYEQYF
TRBJ1-2 | TRBD1 | - | TRBV5-1 | TGCGCCAGCAGCCTCCGACAGGGCTATGGCTACACCTTC | CASSLRQGYGYTF
TRBJ1-6 | - | - | TRBV28 | TGTGCCAGCAGTTTGGCCTCTTCACCCCTCCACTTT | CASSLASSPLHF
TRBJ2-3 | - | - | TRBV9 | TGTGCCAGCAGTTACCGACAGGCTCACACAGATACGCAGTATTTT | CASSYRQAHTDTQYF
TRBJ1-3 | TRBD1 | - | TRBV4-1 | TGCGCCAGCAGCCACGGACAGGACTCTGGAAACACCATATATTTT | CASSHGQDSGNTIYF
TRBJ1-4 | - | - | TRBV7-8 | TGTGCCAGCAGCCCCCGTGGAGGGGCCGCAACTAATGAAAAACTGTTTTTT | CASSPRGGAATNEKLFF
TRBJ2-2 | - | - | TRBV5-4 | TGTGCCAGCAGCTCCCGACATCCCCAGCCCGGGGAGCTGTTTTTT | CASSSRHPQPGELFF
TRBJ1-2 | - | - | TRBV12-3/TRBV12-4 | TGTGCCAGCAGCTGGGGGGCGGGGGGGGGCTACACCTTC | CASSWGAGGGYTF
TRBJ2-7 | TRBD1 | - | TRBV5-6 | TGTGCCAGCAGCTTGGGGTTCTCGCCGGGACAGAGTTCCTACGAGCAGTACTTC | CASSLGFSPGQSSYEQYF
TRBJ2-2 | - | - | TRBV19 | TGTGCCAGTAGTACAGGGGTTGGCACCGGGGAGCTGTTTTTT | CASSTGVGTGELFF
TRBJ2-1 | - | - | TRBV6-5 | TGTGCCAGCAGCCCAGGACTTGGAGCGTACAATGAGCAGTTCTTC | CASSPGLGAYNEQFF
TRBJ2-6 | - | - | TRBV6-2/TRBV6-3 | TGTGCCAGCAGTTACGAGGTTGGACAAGGCTCTGGGGCCAACGTCCTGACTTTC | CASSYEVGQGSGANVLTF
TRBJ1-4 | - | - | TRBV4-3 | TGCGCCAGCAGCCACGGTGCAACTAATGAAAAACTGTTTTTT | CASSHGATNEKLFF
TRBJ1-2 | TRBD1 | - | TRBV6-2/TRBV6-3 | TGTGCCAGCAGTCAAGCGACAGGGGCGATCCATGGCTACACCTTC | CASSQATGAIHGYTF
TRBJ1-1 | TRBD1 | - | TRBV6-5 | TGTGCCAGCAGAGCCGGGACAGGGGTGACTGAAGCTTTCTTT | CASRAGTGVTEAFF
TRBJ1-1 | - | - | TRBV29-1 | TGCAGCGTTCGAGTGAACACTGAAGCTTTCTTT | CSVRVNTEAFF
TRBJ2-5 | TRBD2 | - | TRBV5-1 | TGCGCCAGCAGCCTGGCGGGGGGCCCGGTGGCCCAGTACTTC | CASSLAGGPVAQYF
TRBJ2-1 | - | - | TRBV6-5 | TGTGCCTTGGGGGGGCCCTACAATGAGCAGTTCTTC | CALGGPYNEQFF